Presented here are 12 T cell receptor beta chains from one specimen sequenced in a study of blood T cell repertoires in COVID-19. TCRdb's copy holds only in-frame clones and misses some; the assay was immunoSEQ multiplex PCR. Of hundreds of thousands of clones listed, 75% to 90% are singletons. Input material: PBMCs or T cells enriched from blood (not recorded which). All receptors come from a woman aged 18-29 years who had recovered from COVID-19.

The chain uses TRBV19 and TRBJ1-6, with D hard to call. The CDR3 length is 13 residues. Per the germline V gene, CDR1 is LNHDA and CDR2 is SQIVND (reference sequence). Trimming left V 5 bases short and J 8 bases short, with 10 bases between. DNA for the CDR3: TGTGCCAGTAGTGAGGCGGTGGATTCACCCCTCCACTTT. Translating gives CASSEAVDSPLHF.

The chain carries TRBV5-1 and TRBJ2-1; D gene ambiguous. The CDR3 loop spans 15 amino acids. Trimming took off 2 bases at V and 4 bases at J, with 13 bases between the two ends. Germline V lookup: CDR1 SGHRS, CDR2 YFSETQ. Here the CDR3 DNA reads TGCGCCAGCAGCTTAACCATGGCCTTTTACAATGAGCAGTTCTTC. Encoded protein: CASSLTMAFYNEQFF.

The genes are TRBV11-2 and TRBJ1-1, with D perhaps TRBD1 (5 bases). Trimming left V 2 bases short and J 6 bases short, with 10 bases between. From germline, CDR1 is SGHAT and CDR2 FQNNGV. CDR3 length: 13 amino acids. The DNA for the CDR3 is TGTGCCAGCAGCTTACCAGGGTACCCTGAAGCTTTCTTT. Amino acid sequence: CASSLPGYPEAFF.

The CDR3 DNA is TGTGCCAGCAGCCTTCAGGGGGCCGGGGAGCTGTTTTTT. As protein: CASSLQGAGELFF. The chain is built from TRBV3-1 (or the pseudogene TRBV3-2) and TRBJ2-2, with TRBD1 matching over 7 bases. Germline V CDR1 and CDR2: LGHDT, YNNKEL (reference sequence). V lost 4 bases to trimming and J lost 6 bases; unmatched junction nucleotides: 2. The CDR3 contains 13 residues.

The rearrangement links TRBV10-2 to TRBJ1-2; unclear D gene. The ends were cut back, 2 bases at V and 2 bases at J, with 6 bases in the middle. From germline, CDR1 is WSHSY and CDR2 SAAADI. The CDR3 has 13 amino acids. For the CDR3, the DNA is TGCGCCAGCAGTGAGGAGGGAAACTATGGCTACACCTTC. Translated, it gives CASSEEGNYGYTF.

The chain uses TRBV11-3 and TRBJ2-5; D possibly corresponds to TRBD1 (6 bases). V was pared by 2 bases and J by 5 bases, with 12 bases between. Germline assignment: CDR1 SGHNT and CDR2 YENEEA. This CDR3 comprises 14 residues. The CDR3 DNA sequence: TGTGCCAGCAGCTTAAACAGGGCCCAGGAGACCCAGTACTTC. Encoded protein: CASSLNRAQETQYF. Supplemented by reference TRBV11-3 and TRBJ2-5, the full variable domain reads EAGVVQSPRYKIIEKKQPVAFWCNPISGHNTLYWYLQNLGQGPELLIRYENEEAVDDSQLPKDRFSAERLKGVDSTLKIQPAELGDSAVYLCASSLNRAQETQYFGPGTRLLVL.

This clone was seen a few times. The V call is TRBV10-2, the J call TRBJ1-2, with 10 bases identical to TRBD1. CDR3 size: 14 residues. After removal of 3 bases from V and 8 bases from J, the junction contained 6 bases not matched to a gene. Germline V CDR1 and CDR2: WSHSY, SAAADI. CDR3 sequence: CASSETGTGDGYTF. For the CDR3, the DNA is TGCGCCAGCAGTGAAACCGGGACAGGGGACGGCTACACCTTC.

The V and J genes are TRBV12-3 or TRBV12-4 and TRBJ1-2; D remains unclear. V was clipped by 7 bases and J by 2 bases, with 11 bases between them. The CDR3 is 13 amino acids. CDR3: CASTEEGNYGYTF. The CDR3 nucleotides read TGTGCCAGCACCGAAGAGGGAAACTATGGCTACACCTTC.

This chain's CDR3 is CASSVGLGTEAFF. The DNA for the CDR3 is TGCGCCAGCAGCGTCGGACTCGGTACTGAAGCTTTCTTT. The rearrangement links TRBV5-1 to TRBJ1-1, with D unclear. Looked up from germline, CDR1 is SGHRS and CDR2 is YFSETQ. V was pared by 4 bases and J by 5 bases, with 12 bases between. The CDR3 runs to 13 residues.

The chain uses TRBV28 and TRBJ1-2; D perhaps matches TRBD1 (5 bases). The V end lost 7 bases, the J end lost 0 bases, and 15 bases lay between the germline ends. Germline CDR1 is MDHEN and CDR2 is SYDVKM. The CDR3 runs to 15 residues. This CDR3 reads CASNNPATANYGYTF. The CDR3 DNA follows: TGTGCCAGCAACAACCCCGCGACAGCTAACTATGGCTACACCTTC.

The chain joins TRBV9 to TRBJ1-2; 7 bases match TRBD1. The V gene's germline CDR1 is SGDLS and CDR2 YYNGEE. This CDR3 contains 15 residues. J lost 8 bases, V lost 4 bases, and 14 bases had no gene match. The CDR3 DNA reads as TGTGCCAGCAGCCGGGGAGAAGGGGGCGGATGGGGCTACACCTTC. As protein: CASSRGEGGGWGYTF.

The gene calls are TRBV27 and TRBJ1-1; perhaps TRBD1 as D (5 bases). The germline V gene encodes CDR1 MNHEY and CDR2 SMNVEV (reference sequence). The ends were cut back, 3 bases at V and 1 base at J, with 21 bases in the middle. The length of the CDR3 is 18 residues. The CDR3 DNA sequence: TGTGCCAGCAGTTTTCAGGGCAGATCCCGTCCCCCGAACACTGAAGCTTTCTTT. It codes for CASSFQGRSRPPNTEAFF.